A selection of T cell receptor beta chains follows, all from one sample in a study of blood T cell repertoires in COVID-19. The protocol was immunoSEQ multiplex PCR, while the TCRdb copy is restricted to in-frame clones and leaves out a portion. The repertoire includes 20,000 to 25,000 clones, 89% of them detected once, and 20% to 30% sits in the top ten. Sequencing was carried out using peripheral blood. The receptors were sampled from a human donor with active COVID-19. The donor label of this sample is uncertain. Both conserved end residues are part of each CDR3. The order of the fields is CDR3 length, V gene, J gene, CDR3 protein.

length: 17; V: TRBV7-8; J: TRBJ2-7; CDR3: CASSPRGAVAGGYEQYF
length: 17; V: TRBV15; J: TRBJ2-1; CDR3: CATSRDLGLAVDNEQFF
length: 12; V: TRBV27; J: TRBJ2-7; CDR3: CASSSGFYEQYF
length: 14; V: TRBV6-6; J: TRBJ2-7; CDR3: CASRVGQGAGEQYF
length: 16; V: TRBV13; J: TRBJ2-7; CDR3: CASSAPGLGSPYEQYF
length: 16; V: TRBV10-1; J: TRBJ1-1; CDR3: CASSVESGTGARTAFF
length: 16; V: TRBV6-2/TRBV6-3; J: TRBJ2-2; CDR3: CASNPRGQGTTGELFF
length: 14; V: TRBV7-8; J: TRBJ1-1; CDR3: CASSPYTGNTEAFF
length: 13; V: TRBV6-1; J: TRBJ2-2; CDR3: CASREDSIGELFF
length: 18; V: TRBV28; J: TRBJ2-1; CDR3: CASSLGLLTGDTYNEQFF
length: 18; V: TRBV6-2/TRBV6-3; J: TRBJ2-1; CDR3: CASGYEGGPSSSYNEQFF
length: 15; V: TRBV27; J: TRBJ2-5; CDR3: CASSQKQGVQETQYF
length: 14; V: TRBV10-3; J: TRBJ2-1; CDR3: CAISESDSFSEQFF